This TCR beta chain was captured by sequencing in a study of blood T cells in healthy people across ages. Study findings and constraints: Diversity figures derived from one million T cells were judged to underestimate the true value. Without sorted subsets, naive and antigen-experienced compartments could not be conclusively compared.

Germline values: CDR1 SGHDN, CDR2 FVKESK. The CDR3 is 12 amino acids. With 2 bases removed from V and 8 bases from J, the gap between germline ends came to 8 bases. The donors, aged about 6 to 95, were healthy Caucasians from Russia. A sample-barcoded 5' primer and a J-beta primer mix were used in a second PCR of about 7 to 12 cycles. TCRdb recomputed calls from the 5' RACE reads with MiXCR, one row per CDR3 protein. The repertoire includes roughly 1.5 million distinct CDR3 sequences, 42% of them detected once, and roughly 3.7% sits in the top ten. With respect to this clonotype: Its antigen remains unidentified.

This rearrangement joins TRBV14 to TRBJ2-3, with D possibly being TRBD1 (6 bases). The sequence derives from a woman aged 18 to 35 in good health. Input material: blood. The CDR3 nucleotides read TGTGCCAGCAGCCAAACAGGGTTTACGCAGTATTTT. This gives the protein CASSQTGFTQYF.